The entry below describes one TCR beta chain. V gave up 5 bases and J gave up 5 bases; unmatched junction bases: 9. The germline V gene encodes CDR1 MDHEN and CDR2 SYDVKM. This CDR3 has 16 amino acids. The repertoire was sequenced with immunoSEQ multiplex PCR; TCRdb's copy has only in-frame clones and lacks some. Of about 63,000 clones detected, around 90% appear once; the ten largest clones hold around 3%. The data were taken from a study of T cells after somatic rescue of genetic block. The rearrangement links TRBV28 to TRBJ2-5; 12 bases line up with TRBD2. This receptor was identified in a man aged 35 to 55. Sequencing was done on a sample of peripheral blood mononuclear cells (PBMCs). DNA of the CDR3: TGTGCCAGCAGTCCCCCACGGACTAGCGGGACTGAGACCCAGTACTTC. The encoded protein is CASSPPRTSGTETQYF.